This is a list of T cell receptor beta chains from one sample in a study of blood T cell repertoires in COVID-19. The assay was immunoSEQ multiplex PCR, and TCRdb's table has in-frame clones only and misses some. The repertoire holds roughly 180,000 clones, with around 83% as singletons. The sequencing sample was made of peripheral blood. These TCRs come from a woman aged 50 to 60 with COVID-19, enrolled during active disease. The CDR3 runs from the conserved cysteine through the conserved F or W. D genes are given only for firm matches.

v_call	j_call	d_call	cdr3_aa
TRBV21-1	TRBJ2-1	NA	CASISTGGALNNEQFF
TRBV29-1	TRBJ2-7	TRBD1	CSVGTGGGEQYF
TRBV19	TRBJ1-3	NA	CASQPGLKVVPGNTIYF
TRBV28	TRBJ1-1	TRBD1	CASRDSSNMNTEAFF
TRBV3-1/TRBV3-2	TRBJ2-5	TRBD1	CASSGAGGKETQYF
TRBV9	TRBJ2-2	TRBD1	CASSPEGTGVNTGELFF
TRBV6-5	TRBJ1-6	TRBD1	CASSSTGWASPLHF
TRBV5-4	TRBJ2-6	NA	CASSHGLLSGANVLTF
TRBV5-4	TRBJ1-2	TRBD1	CASSGRDRGWYGYTF
TRBV5-1	TRBJ2-7	NA	CASSSGLHYEQYF
TRBV6-2/TRBV6-3	TRBJ1-1	NA	CASSYDTGEAFF
TRBV5-6	TRBJ2-7	TRBD1	CASSTGTDLEQYF
TRBV6-5	TRBJ1-2	NA	CASRTGRYGYTF
TRBV6-6	TRBJ1-2	TRBD1	CASSYSGQGANYGYTF
TRBV12-3/TRBV12-4	TRBJ2-3	NA	CASTREIFNTQYF
TRBV19	TRBJ2-5	NA	CASSKAPRQYQETQYF
TRBV28	TRBJ2-3	NA	CASTLQGGDTQYF
TRBV5-1	TRBJ1-2	TRBD1	CASSLGDRVSGYTF
TRBV5-6	TRBJ2-1	TRBD2	CASSFQGRDEQFF
TRBV27	TRBJ2-2	NA	CASRKAGNTGELFF
TRBV30	TRBJ1-1	TRBD1	CAWSGWTGGTEAFF
TRBV3-1/TRBV3-2	TRBJ2-7	NA	CASSQTGSYEQYF
TRBV5-1	TRBJ1-5	TRBD1	CASSLDRGWGQPQHF
TRBV5-1	TRBJ2-2	NA	CASSPLSGLMSGELFF
TRBV6-5	TRBJ1-2	TRBD1	CASSNGQGHYGYTF
TRBV2	TRBJ1-5	NA	CASSEGPLPRAQHF
TRBV7-3	TRBJ2-5	NA	CASSLIAADQETQYF
TRBV13	TRBJ1-2	TRBD1	CASSLGRGQGNYGYTF
TRBV13	TRBJ1-5	NA	CASSLFGSGQPQHF
TRBV4-3	TRBJ1-2	TRBD1	CASSQDTGATGYTF
TRBV19	TRBJ1-1	NA	CASSGTPQGYTEAFF
TRBV7-9	TRBJ1-2	NA	CASSSVRTPNYGYTF
TRBV5-4	TRBJ2-7	NA	CASSLGSGLGEQYF
TRBV7-2	TRBJ2-3	TRBD2	CASSLAGPGTSADTQYF
TRBV10-3	TRBJ2-2	TRBD1	CAATGQGDWGELFF
TRBV7-3	TRBJ2-7	NA	CASSTGFGGSYEQYF
TRBV10-3	TRBJ2-2	TRBD1	CAISDGQGNTGELFF
TRBV9	TRBJ2-5	TRBD2	CASSPRTSGGETQYF
TRBV7-2	TRBJ2-5	TRBD2	CASSLVSAGGRYQETQYF
TRBV6-5	TRBJ1-2	NA	CASREGTANYGYTF
TRBV30	TRBJ2-3	TRBD2	CAGRGRGGSTDTQYF
TRBV12-3/TRBV12-4	TRBJ2-7	TRBD1	CASSQGQGHEQYF
TRBV28	TRBJ2-5	TRBD2	CASSPPGGEETQYF
TRBV29-1	TRBJ1-2	TRBD1	CSVDPGQSYGYTF
TRBV3-1/TRBV3-2	TRBJ2-7	TRBD1	CASRGTGFEQYF
TRBV7-2	TRBJ2-3	TRBD2	CASSFGLATDTQYF
TRBV25-1	TRBJ1-4	NA	CARIPQTKNEKLFF
TRBV2	TRBJ2-7	NA	CASSGPRALEEGQYF
TRBV7-2	TRBJ1-2	NA	CASSLDREGYTF
TRBV27	TRBJ2-7	NA	CASSPTPGLARGYEQYF
TRBV4-2	TRBJ2-3	TRBD1	CASSPQLQGATDTQYF
TRBV6-5	TRBJ2-7	NA	CASMIGHYEQYF
TRBV27	TRBJ2-7	NA	CASSWRGPYEQYF
TRBV5-1	TRBJ2-1	NA	CASTRTENNEQFF
TRBV2	TRBJ2-7	NA	CASLYMSTYEQYF
TRBV5-1	TRBJ2-1	TRBD1	CASSQDRVNNEQFF
TRBV2	TRBJ1-2	TRBD1	CASRLTGGVYGYTF
TRBV3-1/TRBV3-2	TRBJ2-7	NA	CASSPPQSGYEQYF
TRBV7-9	TRBJ1-4	NA	CASSLAGAGSATNEKLFF
TRBV30	TRBJ1-5	NA	CAWSVGAGLNQPQHF